This is a list of T cell receptor beta chains from one sample in a study of blood T cell repertoires in COVID-19. The repertoire was sequenced with immunoSEQ multiplex PCR; TCRdb's copy has only in-frame clones and lacks some. The repertoire has approximately 120,000 clones, approximately 85% of them found once; the top ten carry 25% to 30%. The sequenced sample was peripheral blood. The receptors stem from a woman over 75 with acute or convalescent COVID-19. Each CDR3 is given with its conserved first and last residue. A D gene is named only where the DNA matches it firmly. Size is stated for part of the rows, as once, few or many counts, or as a class when the clone is expanded.

v_gene	abundance	j_gene	d_gene	CDR3nt	CDR3aa
TRBV7-9	-	TRBJ1-1	-	TGTGCCAGCAGGGCGGGGGCGGACACTGAAGCTTTCTTT	CASRAGADTEAFF
TRBV9	-	TRBJ1-5	-	TGTGCCAGCAGCCCTTCAGGGGCCGGTCAGCCCCAGCATTTT	CASSPSGAGQPQHF
TRBV2	-	TRBJ2-6	-	TGTGCCAGCAGAGCAGGGGTTCACTCTGGGGCCAACGTCCTGACTTTC	CASRAGVHSGANVLTF
TRBV18	-	TRBJ1-1	-	TGTGCCAGCTCACCACAAAAACAGGGTTCCACTGAAGCTTTCTTT	CASSPQKQGSTEAFF
TRBV6-2/TRBV6-3	-	TRBJ2-1	-	TGTGCCAGCAGCCTAAACAGTGAGCAGTTCTTC	CASSLNSEQFF
TRBV28	-	TRBJ1-1	-	TGTGCCAGCAGCCCTGGGCCGACAGCCAAAGCTTTCTTT	CASSPGPTAKAFF
TRBV12-3/TRBV12-4	-	TRBJ1-2	-	TGTGCCAGCAGACAGGGAGAGAACTATGGCTACACCTTC	CASRQGENYGYTF
TRBV20-1	-	TRBJ2-2	-	TGCAGTGCTAGTAAGACATTGAACACCGGGGAGCTGTTTTTT	CSASKTLNTGELFF
TRBV5-1	-	TRBJ2-1	-	TGCGCCAGCAGCCGAGAGGCATCCCTTCGGAATGAGCAGTTCTTC	CASSREASLRNEQFF
TRBV6-5	-	TRBJ1-3	-	TGTGCCAGCAGGCGACTCTCTGGAAACACCATATATTTT	CASRRLSGNTIYF
TRBV5-4	few	TRBJ1-4	-	TGTGCCAGCAGCCGCGGGTACGGGCGCCCAACTAATGAAAAACTGTTTTTT	CASSRGYGRPTNEKLFF
TRBV27	-	TRBJ1-2	-	TGTGCCAGCAGTTTATCGATGGGGCCCATCAACTATGGCTACACCTTC	CASSLSMGPINYGYTF
TRBV5-4	-	TRBJ1-2	-	TGTGCCAGCAGCGCATCCGGGATAAATCCGGGCTATGGCTACACCTTC	CASSASGINPGYGYTF
TRBV6-5	-	TRBJ2-4	-	TGTGCCAGCCTGAAAAACTACATTCAGTACTTC	CASLKNYIQYF
TRBV5-1	-	TRBJ1-1	-	TGCGCCAGCGCCCAGGGACAGAACACTGAAGCTTTCTTT	CASAQGQNTEAFF
TRBV3-1/TRBV3-2	-	TRBJ2-2	-	TGTGCCAGCAGGGGGAATCCCGGGGGCACCGGGGAGCTGTTTTTT	CASRGNPGGTGELFF
TRBV6-1	-	TRBJ1-2	TRBD1	TGTGCCAGCAGTGAGCAGGGGGACTATGGCTACACCTTC	CASSEQGDYGYTF
TRBV15	once	TRBJ1-4	-	TGTGCCACCAGCAGAACTTACAGTGCAACTAATGAAAAACTGTTTTTT	CATSRTYSATNEKLFF
TRBV7-2	-	TRBJ1-6	-	TGTGCCAGCAGTCCCGGGGCGAGGGGGATTAATTCACCCCTCCACTTT	CASSPGARGINSPLHF
TRBV7-3	-	TRBJ2-3	-	TGTGCCAGCAGCTTAAGGGCGGGGACGGGTCGTGATACGCAGTATTTT	CASSLRAGTGRDTQYF
TRBV5-1	-	TRBJ2-2	-	TGCGCCAGCAGCCTTAGTTCCGAGGAGCTGTTTTTT	CASSLSSEELFF
TRBV6-5	-	TRBJ2-2	TRBD1	TGTGCCAGCAGCATAGGACAGGGTAGATCGCGGGAGCTGTTTTTT	CASSIGQGRSRELFF
TRBV18	-	TRBJ2-5	-	TGTGCCAGCTCCCTGACGCTCGTTGCGGGGGAGACCCAGTACTTC	CASSLTLVAGETQYF
TRBV7-7	-	TRBJ2-5	-	TGTGCTAGCAGCTTAGGGTTAGAGGAGACCCAGTACTTC	CASSLGLEETQYF
TRBV13	-	TRBJ2-3	-	TGTGCCAGCAGCTTAGGCCTTGTATTTTACCGGGTCGATTTT	CASSLGLVFYRVDF
TRBV7-9	-	TRBJ1-1	-	TGTGCCAGCAGCTTGCTGCAGGGGAGTACCACTGAAGCTTTCTTT	CASSLLQGSTTEAFF
TRBV7-8	-	TRBJ2-1	-	TGTGCCAGCAGCCCGGTCTCAGAGCAGTTCTTC	CASSPVSEQFF
TRBV6-5	-	TRBJ1-1	TRBD1	TGTGCCAGCAGACGGGGACAGGAAGCTTTCTTT	CASRRGQEAFF
TRBV27	-	TRBJ1-2	-	TGTGCCAGCAGTTCCGCGCTTTTCTGGGGCTACACCTTC	CASSSALFWGYTF
TRBV28	-	TRBJ1-4	-	TGTGCCAGCAGGACAAATGAAAAACTGTTTTTT	CASRTNEKLFF
TRBV2	-	TRBJ1-1	-	TGTGCCAGCAGTGAACCAGGTTTAGGAGCTTTCTTT	CASSEPGLGAFF
TRBV4-1	-	TRBJ1-1	-	TGCGCCAGCAGCCTGGGACAAAACACTGAAGCTTTCTTT	CASSLGQNTEAFF
TRBV9	-	TRBJ1-1	TRBD1	TGTGCCAGCAGCACGGGACAGGGGGCTTACACTGAAGCTTTCTTT	CASSTGQGAYTEAFF
TRBV7-2	-	TRBJ2-1	-	TGTGCCAGCAGCTTTTCTTTCGACTTCTACAATGAGCAGTTCTTC	CASSFSFDFYNEQFF
TRBV5-6	-	TRBJ1-5	TRBD1	TGTGCCAGCAGCCGGGACAGGGGGAACAACAATCAGCCCCAGCATTTT	CASSRDRGNNNQPQHF
TRBV18	-	TRBJ1-5	TRBD1	TGTGCCAGCTCAAAACAGACAGGGGGCAATCAGCCCCAGCATTTT	CASSKQTGGNQPQHF
TRBV19	-	TRBJ1-4	-	TGTGCCAGTAAGCCCATAACGGACATAGATGAAAAACTGTTTTTT	CASKPITDIDEKLFF
TRBV7-2	-	TRBJ2-2	-	TGTGCCAGCAGCTTAGTTGGCGGCCGGGAGCTGTTTTTT	CASSLVGGRELFF
TRBV6-5	-	TRBJ1-1	-	TGTGCCAGCAGAAAATTTGGGGGCGGAGCTTTCTTT	CASRKFGGGAFF
TRBV2	-	TRBJ2-1	-	TGTGCCAGCAATGGGAGGCCGGGACTCCCGGACAATGAGCAGTTCTTC	CASNGRPGLPDNEQFF
TRBV5-1	-	TRBJ1-2	-	TGCGCCAGCAGAGGGGCAGGGGCCTATGGCTACACCTTC	CASRGAGAYGYTF
TRBV9	-	TRBJ1-1	-	TGTGCCAGCAGCGTAGCCGGCAGGGTGAACACTGAAGCTTTCTTT	CASSVAGRVNTEAFF
TRBV3-1/TRBV3-2	-	TRBJ2-3	TRBD2	TGTGCCAGCAGCCAAGGGATCCAATTAGCGGGGGGCATCACAGATACGCAGTATTTT	CASSQGIQLAGGITDTQYF
TRBV3-1/TRBV3-2	-	TRBJ1-1	-	TGTGCCAGCAAAGGGTGGCGGGGTCGGAACACTGAAGCTTTCTTT	CASKGWRGRNTEAFF
TRBV3-1/TRBV3-2	few	TRBJ1-1	TRBD1	TGTGCCAGCAGCCAAGGAGGGGGCGCCGTCTTTGAAGCTTTCTTT	CASSQGGGAVFEAFF
TRBV9	-	TRBJ2-2	TRBD2	TGTGCCAGCAGTCGTTTGGCGGGGGTGAACACCGGGGAGCTGTTTTTT	CASSRLAGVNTGELFF